This is a list of T cell receptor beta chains from one sample in a study of OX40 agonist ivuxolimab in advanced cancers. Profiled with immunoSEQ multiplex PCR; TCRdb holds only in-frame clones, not every one. The sample lists approximately 45,000 clones, about 86% occurring once. Sequencing used CD4+ or CD8+ T cells sorted from blood, obtained in a trial of the OX40 agonist ivuxolimab. Every receptor here comes from an adult with an advanced solid tumor such as melanoma, head and neck, liver or kidney cancer. The conserved cysteine and the conserved F or W are not part of the CDR3 here. The order of the fields is V gene, J gene, CDR3 protein.

V gene: TRBV11-2
J gene: TRBJ1-1
CDR3 protein: ASSFEVDTEAF

V gene: TRBV4-1
J gene: TRBJ2-3
CDR3 protein: ASQAGDLRADTQY

V gene: TRBV11-2
J gene: TRBJ1-2
CDR3 protein: ASTVGAAYGYT

V gene: TRBV11-3
J gene: TRBJ2-1
CDR3 protein: ASSLGTSGSFLYNEQF

V gene: TRBV29-1
J gene: TRBJ2-2
CDR3 protein: SVAYRTGELF

V gene: TRBV2
J gene: TRBJ1-1
CDR3 protein: ASNPRVNTEAF

V gene: TRBV6-6
J gene: TRBJ2-5
CDR3 protein: ASSFAPRETQY

V gene: TRBV10-1
J gene: TRBJ1-1
CDR3 protein: ASSDSLTLKPF

V gene: TRBV6-5
J gene: TRBJ1-6
CDR3 protein: ASSYAGGDSPLH

V gene: TRBV4-1
J gene: TRBJ1-2
CDR3 protein: ASSQEYAPSYGYT

V gene: TRBV19
J gene: TRBJ2-1
CDR3 protein: ASSISAVYEQF

V gene: TRBV6-6
J gene: TRBJ2-5
CDR3 protein: ASSPRGSYYQETQY

V gene: TRBV19
J gene: TRBJ1-2
CDR3 protein: ASSIVPGASRGYT

V gene: TRBV12-5
J gene: TRBJ1-2
CDR3 protein: ASGIRNYGYT

V gene: TRBV4-1
J gene: TRBJ2-7
CDR3 protein: ASRPDMGDLYEQY

V gene: TRBV21-1
J gene: TRBJ2-3
CDR3 protein: ATFPGTERIDTQY

V gene: TRBV19
J gene: TRBJ2-7
CDR3 protein: ASSIGTGPYEQY

V gene: TRBV7-9
J gene: TRBJ2-1
CDR3 protein: ASSLEQGLSYNEQF

V gene: TRBV10-2
J gene: TRBJ2-1
CDR3 protein: ASSVDRGLPYNEQF

V gene: TRBV13
J gene: TRBJ2-3
CDR3 protein: ASSPGRGGTDTQY